This TCR beta chain was sequenced in a study of identifying expanded T cells in peripheral blood. No infections or other immune events were documented during collection. Profiling relied on immunoSEQ multiplex PCR, and the TCRdb table lists in-frame clones only, not all of them. The table includes around 100,000 clones, 88% detected once. In the case of this clone: Its matching antigen is unknown.

General study points: Differentially abundant clones: about 1.2 between replicates, approximately 16 at about 13 days, less than 25 at four. Clone count variance between roughly 2-week samples rose with total template count.

After removal of 5 bases from V and 5 bases from J, the junction contained 6 bases not matched to a gene. The CDR3 runs 15 residues. Germline V gives CDR1 MNHEY, CDR2 SVGAGI. Sequences were obtained from blood. The V and J genes are TRBV6-5 and TRBJ1-4, with TRBD1 identical over 9 bases. The TCR sequence derives from a person aged 18 to 75 in good health. CDR3 bases: TGTGCCAGCAGTCGCTCGGGGACAGGGAATGAAAAACTGTTTTTT. Its translation: CASSRSGTGNEKLFF.